This TCR beta chain came from a study of cytomegalovirus exposure and HLA in healthy donors. At the level of the study: As an earlier analysis found, around 190 million T cells yielded around 110 million unique TCR beta sequences. General observations from the study: Among TCR beta chains, those listed as cytomegalovirus-associated numbered roughly 150. In an earlier analysis, in about 530 donors, most V segments appeared productive either ~87% or ~30% of the time. TCR beta sequences reportedly predicted most subjects' HLA-A and HLA-B alleles accurately.

To note about this clone: Its antigen remains unknown. One junction end disagrees with the germline gene, perhaps due to a read error.

PCR employed 60 Vbeta and 13 Jbeta primers. Produced via immunoSEQ multiplex PCR; TCRdb's table is partial and in-frame only. Of about 150,000 clones listed, around 75% were seen once; the top ten hold 7.7%. Per the germline V gene, CDR1 is SNHLY and CDR2 is FYNNEI. The CDR3 contains 12 residues. The material sequenced was PBMCs. This rearrangement joins TRBV2 to TRBJ2-3; 8 bases map to TRBD1. The TCR sequence derives from a man younger than 40 in good health and CMV-seropositive. The chain's CDR3 is CACRGQSDTQYF. DNA of the CDR3: TGTGCCTGCAGGGGGCAGTCAGATACGCAGTATTTT.